What follows are 11 T cell receptor beta chains derived from one specimen sequenced in a study of T cell repertoires in ileal Crohn's disease. Time point denoted: neoterminal ileum biopsy at postoperative endoscopy, about 6 months after surgery. TCRdb's copy holds only in-frame clones and misses some; the assay was immunoSEQ multiplex PCR. The sample holds 2,500 to 3,000 clones, more than 65% seen once. Sequenced sample: ileal tissue. The receptors derive from an adult with Crohn's disease.

V gene TRBV6-6 combines with J gene TRBJ1-1, with 8 bases fitting TRBD1. From germline, CDR1 is MNHNY and CDR2 SVGAGI (reference sequence). The V gene end was trimmed by 8 bases and the J gene end by 3 bases; junction bases not matched to a gene: 11. CDR3 length equals 15 residues. The CDR3 region has the DNA TGTGCCAGCGCTCGGCAGGGGGCCCGGGACACTGAAGCTTTCTTT. Protein sequence: CASARQGARDTEAFF.

This chain links TRBV7-8 with TRBJ2-2; 10 bases match TRBD2. The length of the CDR3 is 18 residues. The V segment lost 2 bases and the J segment 0 bases; nucleotides outside the gene matches: 6. Germline CDR1 SGHVS, CDR2 FQNEAQ. CDR3 nucleotide sequence: TGTGCCAGCAGCTTATTAGCGGGGGGCTCTTCGAACACCGGGGAGCTGTTTTTT. It translates to CASSLLAGGSSNTGELFF.

The rearrangement joins TRBV6-5 to TRBJ1-6; TRBD1 aligns across 7 bases. The CDR3 extends over 16 amino acids. V was pared by 3 bases and J by 3 bases, with 5 bases of the junction left unmatched. CDR1 is MNHEY and CDR2 is SVGAGI in the germline V gene. The CDR3 coding sequence is TGTGCCAGCAGTTATTCGGGACAGCTCTATAATTCACCCCTCCACTTT. Amino acid sequence: CASSYSGQLYNSPLHF.

This clone was detected only a few times. The chain links TRBV30 to TRBJ2-3, with 9 positions matching TRBD1. Per germline, CDR1 GTSNPN and CDR2 SVGIG (reference sequence). The CDR3 has 15 amino acids. Trimming cost V 4 bases and J 0 bases; bases outside gene matches: 5. The CDR3 DNA follows: TGTGCCTGGAACTCCGGGACAGGGAGCACAGATACGCAGTATTTT. This sequence encodes CAWNSGTGSTDTQYF.

The chain combines TRBV5-4 with TRBJ2-1; 7 nucleotides agree with TRBD2. Losses at the gene ends were 7 bases for V and 0 bases for J; bases not matched to a gene: 4. This CDR3 has 14 residues. The germline V gene encodes CDR1 SGHNT and CDR2 YYREEE (reference sequence). This CDR3 is CASAASGSYNEQFF. The CDR3 DNA follows: TGTGCCAGCGCGGCTAGCGGCTCCTACAATGAGCAGTTCTTC.

DNA for the CDR3: TGTGCCACTGCCCTGACGGGACAGCATTCACCCCTCCACTTT. Encoded protein: CATALTGQHSPLHF. The chain employs TRBV6-5 and TRBJ1-6; TRBD1 matches 7 bases. CDR1 MNHEY and CDR2 SVGAGI come from the germline V gene. The V segment lost 10 bases and the J segment 8 bases; nucleotides outside the gene matches: 11. CDR3 length: 14 residues.

J is TRBJ2-2 and V is TRBV5-1; D remains unclear. Germline V lookup: CDR1 SGHRS, CDR2 YFSETQ. The length of the CDR3 is 12 residues. The V end lost 4 bases, the J end lost 3 bases, and 4 bases lay between the germline ends. CDR3 DNA: TGCGCCAGCAGCCCAGACACCGGGGAGCTGTTTTTT. Translating gives CASSPDTGELFF.

The chain employs TRBV9 and TRBJ1-1; D might be TRBD1 (6 bases). The germline CDR1 and CDR2 sequences are SGDLS and YYNGEE. The CDR3 totals 16 residues. Deletions cut 4 bases from V and 1 base from J, with 17 bases between. The CDR3 loop reads CASSLSWGRGNTEAFF. The CDR3 DNA follows: TGTGCCAGCAGCTTAAGCTGGGGGCGTGGGAACACTGAAGCTTTCTTT.

The J gene is TRBJ1-2, the V gene TRBV27; 10 bases are shared with TRBD1. This CDR3 spans 17 amino acids. CDR1 MNHEY and CDR2 SMNVEV come from the germline V gene (reference sequence). Trimming cost V 5 bases and J 8 bases; bases outside gene matches: 17. CDR3 bases: TGTGCCAGCAGTCCTCGAGCCTCGACAGGGGGCATATTCGGCTACACCTTC. This codes for CASSPRASTGGIFGYTF.

The chain employs TRBV9 and TRBJ2-5; D may be TRBD2 (7 bases). In germline, CDR1 is SGDLS, CDR2 YYNGEE. This CDR3 is 15 amino acids long. Trimming cost V 4 bases and J 1 base, with 14 bases left between them. The CDR3 region is CASSTRGGPQETQYF. In nucleotides, the CDR3 is TGTGCCAGCAGCACAAGGGGGGGGCCCCAAGAGACCCAGTACTTC. Full variable domain (rest looked up from reference TRBV9 and TRBJ2-5): DSGVTQTPKHLITATGQRVTLRCSPRSGDLSVYWYQQSLDQGLQFLIQYYNGEERAKGNILERFSAQQFPDLHSELNLSSLELGDSALYFCASSTRGGPQETQYFGPGTRLLVL.

This clone was recorded a few times. This rearrangement joins TRBV9 to TRBJ1-2, with D tentatively TRBD1 (6 bases). V was trimmed by 3 bases and J by 6 bases, leaving 24 bases between them. In germline, CDR1 is SGDLS, CDR2 YYNGEE. This CDR3 is 17 amino acids long. CDR3 residues: CASSATSEGGGPNGYTF. For the CDR3, the DNA is TGTGCCAGCAGCGCGACATCCGAAGGGGGGGGCCCCAATGGCTACACCTTC.